This TCR beta chain is drawn from a study of blood T cell repertoires in COVID-19. Study background: PBMCs, B-cell-depleted T cells, or T cells were the source of the cDNA or gDNA that made up the material.

Per the germline V gene, CDR1 is SGHRS and CDR2 is YFSETQ. Between the trimmed V and J ends, which lost 7 bases and 0 bases, there was a span of 14 bases. This CDR3 comprises 16 residues. Method: immunoSEQ multiplex PCR; TCRdb's copy keeps in-frame clones and lacks some. The table includes about 250,000 clones, approximately 88% detected once. The receptor's source is a woman under 40 with COVID-19, enrolled during active disease. The rearrangement uses TRBV5-1 and TRBJ2-6, with TRBD2 as a possible D gene (6 bases). Sequenced sample: peripheral blood. CDR3 in amino acids: CASGPLGGSGANVLTF. The DNA for the CDR3 is TGCGCCAGCGGTCCACTGGGGGGCTCTGGGGCCAACGTCCTGACTTTC.